These T cell receptor beta chains were read from a single sample in a study of lymphopenia after photon versus proton radiotherapy. This table comes from immunoSEQ multiplex PCR, and its TCRdb copy is limited to in-frame clones, with some not included. Altogether about 3,300 clones are present, roughly 80% being singletons, with the ten largest covering around half. The starting material was peripheral blood, obtained from a patient treated with proton-based radiotherapy. The receptors stem from a man older than 75 with esophageal cancer. The CDR3 runs from the conserved cysteine through the conserved F or W. D genes are given only for firm matches. Part of the rows lack a size; the others show once, few, many or a class for expanded clones.

clone_size,j_call,d_call,v_call,cdr3_aa,cdr3_nt
-,TRBJ1-2,TRBD1,TRBV7-9,CASSKRDRGLNYGYTF,TGTGCCAGCAGCAAGAGGGACAGGGGCCTTAACTATGGCTACACCTTC
once,TRBJ2-1,TRBD2,TRBV18,CASSPQRGGYNEQFF,TGTGCCAGCTCTCCGCAGCGGGGGGGATACAATGAGCAGTTCTTC
-,TRBJ2-7,TRBD2,TRBV7-8,CASSTRTSGRNEQYF,TGTGCCAGCAGCACTCGGACTAGCGGGAGAAACGAGCAGTACTTC
-,TRBJ2-2,TRBD2,TRBV7-7,CASSLARESGELFF,TGTGCCAGCAGCTTAGCGCGGGAGTCTGGGGAGCTGTTTTTT
once,TRBJ2-2,TRBD1,TRBV6-1,CASSDQQGSGELFF,TGTGCCAGCAGTGATCAACAGGGGTCCGGGGAGCTGTTTTTT
-,TRBJ2-3,TRBD1,TRBV19,CASSLGQVTDTQYF,TGTGCCAGTAGTCTGGGACAGGTCACAGATACGCAGTATTTT
-,TRBJ1-2,TRBD1,TRBV27,CASSADRGNYGYTF,TGTGCCAGCAGTGCGGACAGGGGAAACTATGGCTACACCTTC
-,TRBJ2-7,-,TRBV6-6,CASSQSYEQYF,TGTGCCAGCTCCCAGTCCTACGAGCAGTACTTC
once,TRBJ1-2,-,TRBV6-5,CATSPGVPYYGYTF,TGTGCCACAAGCCCGGGGGTGCCCTACTATGGCTACACCTTC
-,TRBJ1-2,-,TRBV13,CASSSGPRDYGYTF,TGTGCCAGCAGCTCGGGGCCAAGGGACTATGGCTACACCTTC
-,TRBJ2-7,-,TRBV5-1,CASYPGTATGSYEQYF,TGCGCCAGCTACCCTGGGACTGCGACGGGCTCCTACGAGCAGTACTTC
-,TRBJ2-4,-,TRBV7-2,CASSADSNIQYF,TGTGCCAGCAGCGCCGACTCCAACATTCAGTACTTC
few,TRBJ2-7,-,TRBV30,CAWSKRQAESSYEQYF,TGTGCCTGGAGTAAGAGACAGGCCGAGAGCTCCTACGAGCAGTACTTC
-,TRBJ2-3,-,TRBV11-3,CASSFGGTGVVDTQYF,TGTGCCAGCAGCTTTGGTGGGACGGGGGTCGTAGATACGCAGTATTTT
-,TRBJ2-3,TRBD2,TRBV7-3,CASSRTSGGSDTQYF,TGTGCCAGCAGCCGTACTAGCGGGGGTTCAGATACGCAGTATTTT
-,TRBJ1-3,TRBD1,TRBV28,CATDRGSSGNTIYF,TGTGCCACAGACAGGGGTAGCTCTGGAAACACCATATATTTT
-,TRBJ2-7,TRBD1,TRBV6-6,CASRDRGYYEQYF,TGTGCCAGCCGGGACAGGGGGTACTACGAGCAGTACTTC
-,TRBJ1-1,-,TRBV20-1,CSAGDGEAFF,TGCAGTGCTGGGGACGGTGAAGCTTTCTTT
-,TRBJ2-3,-,TRBV25-1,CASSESQAVGTDTQYF,TGTGCCAGCAGTGAATCGCAGGCGGTGGGAACAGATACGCAGTATTTT
-,TRBJ1-1,-,TRBV29-1,CSVDGGSPMNTEAFF,TGCAGCGTTGATGGGGGGTCGCCAATGAACACTGAAGCTTTCTTT
-,TRBJ2-7,-,TRBV5-1,CASSLVAPPYEQYF,TGCGCCAGCAGCTTGGTAGCGCCCCCCTACGAGCAGTACTTC
-,TRBJ2-5,-,TRBV5-1,CASSLGGIGAQYF,TGCGCCAGCAGCTTGGGAGGAATCGGGGCCCAGTACTTC
-,TRBJ2-1,TRBD2,TRBV6-4,CASSDSLNTGGLYNEQFF,TGTGCCAGCAGTGACTCTCTCAACACGGGAGGGCTCTACAATGAGCAGTTCTTC
-,TRBJ2-1,-,TRBV9,CASSVNNEQFF,TGTGCCAGCAGCGTTAACAATGAGCAGTTCTTC
-,TRBJ1-1,-,TRBV9,CASSVGDGGAGRTEAFF,TGTGCCAGCAGCGTAGGGGATGGTGGGGCAGGTCGGACTGAAGCTTTCTTT
once,TRBJ2-3,-,TRBV7-3,CASGARFLDTQYF,TGTGCCAGCGGAGCCCGATTCCTAGATACGCAGTATTTT
-,TRBJ2-7,TRBD1,TRBV5-4,CASSLRQGKYEQYF,TGTGCCAGCAGCTTACGACAGGGGAAATACGAGCAGTACTTC
-,TRBJ1-6,-,TRBV28,CASSIGSPLHF,TGTGCCAGCAGTATAGGTTCACCCCTCCACTTT
-,TRBJ2-3,-,TRBV29-1,CSVERGSVYTDTQYF,TGCAGCGTTGAACGGGGTAGCGTTTACACAGATACGCAGTATTTT
-,TRBJ2-3,TRBD2,TRBV10-3,CAITSGSEDTQYF,TGTGCCATCACTAGCGGGAGCGAAGATACGCAGTATTTT
-,TRBJ2-7,TRBD1,TRBV6-1,CASNSGGVTYEQYF,TGTGCCAGCAACTCAGGGGGCGTAACTTACGAGCAGTACTTC
few,TRBJ2-5,-,TRBV7-3,CASRLPGSQLGETQYF,TGTGCCAGCAGATTACCGGGCTCACAACTCGGGGAGACCCAGTACTTC
-,TRBJ2-2,-,TRBV5-1,CASSLGVGTGELFF,TGCGCCAGCAGCTTGGGGGTTGGGACCGGGGAGCTGTTTTTT
-,TRBJ2-2,TRBD1,TRBV7-9,CASSQGQINTGELFF,TGTGCCAGCAGCCAGGGACAGATTAACACCGGGGAGCTGTTTTTT